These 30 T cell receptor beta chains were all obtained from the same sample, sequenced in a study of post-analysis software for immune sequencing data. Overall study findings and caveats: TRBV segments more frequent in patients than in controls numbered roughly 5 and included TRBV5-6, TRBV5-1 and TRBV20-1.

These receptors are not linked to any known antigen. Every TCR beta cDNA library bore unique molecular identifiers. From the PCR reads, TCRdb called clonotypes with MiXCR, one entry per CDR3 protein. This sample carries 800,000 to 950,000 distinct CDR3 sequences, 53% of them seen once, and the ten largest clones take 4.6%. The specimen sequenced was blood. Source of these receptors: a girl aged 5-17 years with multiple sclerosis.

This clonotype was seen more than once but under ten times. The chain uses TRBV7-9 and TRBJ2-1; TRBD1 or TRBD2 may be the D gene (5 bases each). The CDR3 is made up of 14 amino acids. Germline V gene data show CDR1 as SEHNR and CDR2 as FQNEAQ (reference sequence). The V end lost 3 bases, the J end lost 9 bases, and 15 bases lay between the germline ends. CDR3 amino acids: CASSFPGPAGEQFF. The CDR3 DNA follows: TGTGCCAGCAGCTTTCCGGGACCGGCAGGTGAGCAGTTCTTC.

CDR3 coding DNA: TGTGCCAGCAGCTTAGGCAGCGCCCTTGGAGATACGCAGTATTTT. It yields the protein CASSLGSALGDTQYF. The chain couples TRBV7-8 to TRBJ2-3; D call uncertain. V was trimmed by 1 base and J by 5 bases, leaving 13 bases between them. Germline V gene data show CDR1 as SGHVS and CDR2 as FQNEAQ. The CDR3 consists of 15 residues.

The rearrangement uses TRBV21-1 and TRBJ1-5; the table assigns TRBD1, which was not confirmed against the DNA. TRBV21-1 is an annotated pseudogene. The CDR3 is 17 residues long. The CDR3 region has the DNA TGTGCCAGCAGCACCTCGACAGGCTCCTATAGCAATCAGCCCCGGCATTTT. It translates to CASSTSTGSYSNQPRHF.

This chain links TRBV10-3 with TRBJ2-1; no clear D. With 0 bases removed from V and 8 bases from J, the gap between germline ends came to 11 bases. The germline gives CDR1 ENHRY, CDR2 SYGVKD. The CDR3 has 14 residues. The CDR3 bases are TGTGCCATCAGTGAGTCGATAGACGGTTATGAGCAGTTCTTC. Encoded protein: CAISESIDGYEQFF.

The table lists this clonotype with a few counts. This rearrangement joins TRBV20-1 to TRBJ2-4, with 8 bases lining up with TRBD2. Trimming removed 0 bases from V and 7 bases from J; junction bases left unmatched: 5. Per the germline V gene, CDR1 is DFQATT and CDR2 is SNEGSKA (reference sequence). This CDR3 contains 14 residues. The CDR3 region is CSARERGAGNIQYF. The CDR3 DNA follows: TGCAGTGCTAGAGAGCGGGGGGCGGGGAACATTCAGTACTTC.

CDR3 protein: CASSFPNTGELFF. The CDR3, as DNA: TGTGCCAGCAGTTTTCCCAACACCGGGGAGCTGTTTTTT. The rearrangement uses TRBV12-3 or TRBV12-4 and TRBJ2-2, with D unresolved. The CDR3 runs 13 residues. Trimming stripped 3 bases from V and 2 bases from J, with 4 bases between.

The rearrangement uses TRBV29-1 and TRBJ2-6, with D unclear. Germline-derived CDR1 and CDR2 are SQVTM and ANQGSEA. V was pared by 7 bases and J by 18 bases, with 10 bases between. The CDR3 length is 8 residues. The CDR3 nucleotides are TGCAGCGCCGACACGTGGACTTTC. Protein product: CSADTWTF.

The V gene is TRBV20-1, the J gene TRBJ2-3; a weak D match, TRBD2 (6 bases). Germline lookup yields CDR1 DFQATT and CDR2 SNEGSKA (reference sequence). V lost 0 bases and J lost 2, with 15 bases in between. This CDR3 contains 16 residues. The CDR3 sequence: CSARDPRLAFTDTQYF. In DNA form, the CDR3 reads TGCAGTGCTAGAGATCCCCGGCTAGCGTTCACAGATACGCAGTATTTT.

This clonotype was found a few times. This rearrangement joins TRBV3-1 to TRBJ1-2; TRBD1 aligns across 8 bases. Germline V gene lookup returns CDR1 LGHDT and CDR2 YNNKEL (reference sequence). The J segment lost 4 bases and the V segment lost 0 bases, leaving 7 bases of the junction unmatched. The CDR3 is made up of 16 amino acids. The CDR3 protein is CASSQDTQGVSYGYTF. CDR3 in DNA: TGTGCCAGCAGCCAAGATACACAGGGGGTTAGCTATGGCTACACCTTC.

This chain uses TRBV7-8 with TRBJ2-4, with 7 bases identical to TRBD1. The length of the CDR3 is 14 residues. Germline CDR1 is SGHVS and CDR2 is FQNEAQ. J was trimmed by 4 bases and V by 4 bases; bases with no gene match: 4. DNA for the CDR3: TGTGCCAGCAGCTCGCCGGGACAGAAAAACATTCAGTACTTC. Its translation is CASSSPGQKNIQYF.

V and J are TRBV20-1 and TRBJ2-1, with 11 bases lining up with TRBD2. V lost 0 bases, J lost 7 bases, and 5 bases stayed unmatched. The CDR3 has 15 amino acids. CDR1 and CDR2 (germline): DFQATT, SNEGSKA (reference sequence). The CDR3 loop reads CSARDLAGGRNEQFF. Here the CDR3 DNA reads TGCAGTGCTAGAGACCTAGCGGGAGGCAGGAATGAGCAGTTCTTC.

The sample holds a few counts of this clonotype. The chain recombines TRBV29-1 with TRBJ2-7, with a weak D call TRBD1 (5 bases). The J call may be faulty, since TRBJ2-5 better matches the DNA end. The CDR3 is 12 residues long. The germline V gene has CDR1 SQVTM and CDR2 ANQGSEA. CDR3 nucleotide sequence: TGCAGCGTTGAAGGGGGCCAGTGGACCCAGTACTTC. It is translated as CSVEGGQWTQYF.

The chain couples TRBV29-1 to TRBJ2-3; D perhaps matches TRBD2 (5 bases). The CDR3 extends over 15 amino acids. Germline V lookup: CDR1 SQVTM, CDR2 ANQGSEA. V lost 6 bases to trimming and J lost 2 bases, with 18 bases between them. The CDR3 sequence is CSVPPGSRYTDTQYF. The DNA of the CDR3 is TGCAGCGTCCCCCCGGGGTCCCGTTACACAGATACGCAGTATTTT.

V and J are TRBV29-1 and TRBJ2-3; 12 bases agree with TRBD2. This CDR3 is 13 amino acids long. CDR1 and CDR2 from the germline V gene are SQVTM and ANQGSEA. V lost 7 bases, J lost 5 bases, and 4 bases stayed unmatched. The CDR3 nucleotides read TGCAGCGCTAGCGGGAGGGCCGTAGATACGCAGTATTTT. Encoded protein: CSASGRAVDTQYF.

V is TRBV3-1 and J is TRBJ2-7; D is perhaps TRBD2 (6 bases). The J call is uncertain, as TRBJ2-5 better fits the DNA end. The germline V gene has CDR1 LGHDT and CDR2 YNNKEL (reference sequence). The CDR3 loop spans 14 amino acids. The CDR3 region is CASSRGTSKETQYF. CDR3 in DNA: TGTGCCAGCAGCCGTGGGACTTCCAAAGAGACCCAGTACTTC.

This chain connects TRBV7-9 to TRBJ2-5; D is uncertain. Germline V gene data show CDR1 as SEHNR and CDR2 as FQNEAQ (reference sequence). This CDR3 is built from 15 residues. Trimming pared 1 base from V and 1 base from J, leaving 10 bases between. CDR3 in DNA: TGTGCCAGCAGCTTAGGAGAAGCGTCCCAAGAGACCCAGTACTTC. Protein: CASSLGEASQETQYF.

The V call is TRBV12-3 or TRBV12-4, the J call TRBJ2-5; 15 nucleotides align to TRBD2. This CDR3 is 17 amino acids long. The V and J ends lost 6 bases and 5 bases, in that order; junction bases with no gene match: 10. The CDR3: CASSPGLAGGRWETQYF. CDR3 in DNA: TGTGCCAGCAGCCCCGGACTAGCGGGAGGGCGGTGGGAGACCCAGTACTTC.

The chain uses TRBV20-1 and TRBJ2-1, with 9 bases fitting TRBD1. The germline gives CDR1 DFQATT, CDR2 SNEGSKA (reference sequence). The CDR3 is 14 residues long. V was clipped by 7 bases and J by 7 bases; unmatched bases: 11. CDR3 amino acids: CSVTGGHLRNEQFF. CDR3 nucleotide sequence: TGCAGTGTTACAGGGGGCCATCTAAGGAATGAGCAGTTCTTC.

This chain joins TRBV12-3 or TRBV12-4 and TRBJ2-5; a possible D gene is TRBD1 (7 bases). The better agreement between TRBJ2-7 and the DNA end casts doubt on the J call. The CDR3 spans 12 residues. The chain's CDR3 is CASSNRGGEQYF. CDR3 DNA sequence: TGTGCCAGCAGTAACAGGGGAGGCGAGCAGTACTTC.

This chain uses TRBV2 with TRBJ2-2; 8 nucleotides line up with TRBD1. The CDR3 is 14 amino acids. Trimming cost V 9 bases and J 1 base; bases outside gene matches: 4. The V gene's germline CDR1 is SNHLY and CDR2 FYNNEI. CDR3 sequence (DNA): TGTGCCAGGACGGGACAGGAGAACACCGGGGAGCTGTTTTTT. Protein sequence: CARTGQENTGELFF.

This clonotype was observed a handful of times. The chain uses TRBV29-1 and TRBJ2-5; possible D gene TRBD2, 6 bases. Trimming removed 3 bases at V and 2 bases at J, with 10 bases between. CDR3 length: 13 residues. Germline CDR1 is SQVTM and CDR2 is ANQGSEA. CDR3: CSVDRGIQETQYF. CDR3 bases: TGCAGCGTTGATCGGGGGATACAAGAGACCCAGTACTTC.

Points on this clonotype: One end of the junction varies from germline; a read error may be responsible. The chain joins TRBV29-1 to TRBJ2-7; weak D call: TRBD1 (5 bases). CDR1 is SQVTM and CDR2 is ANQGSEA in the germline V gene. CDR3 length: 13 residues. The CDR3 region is CSVAGIHTYGQYF. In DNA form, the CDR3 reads TGCAGCGTTGCAGGGATACACACCTACGGGCAGTACTTC.

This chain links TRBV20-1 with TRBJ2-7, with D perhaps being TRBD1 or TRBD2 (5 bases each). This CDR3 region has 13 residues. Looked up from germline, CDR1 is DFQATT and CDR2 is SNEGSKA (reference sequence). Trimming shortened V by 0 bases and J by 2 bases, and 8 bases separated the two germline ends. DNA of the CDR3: TGCAGTGCTAGAGATGAGGGGACCTACGAGCAGTACTTC. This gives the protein CSARDEGTYEQYF.

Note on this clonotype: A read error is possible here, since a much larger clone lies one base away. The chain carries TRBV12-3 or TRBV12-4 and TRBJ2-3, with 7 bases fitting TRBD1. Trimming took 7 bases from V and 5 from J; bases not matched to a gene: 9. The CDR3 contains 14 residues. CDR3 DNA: TGTGCCAGCACCTACAGGGGCGCGCAAGATACGCAGTATTTT. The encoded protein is CASTYRGAQDTQYF.

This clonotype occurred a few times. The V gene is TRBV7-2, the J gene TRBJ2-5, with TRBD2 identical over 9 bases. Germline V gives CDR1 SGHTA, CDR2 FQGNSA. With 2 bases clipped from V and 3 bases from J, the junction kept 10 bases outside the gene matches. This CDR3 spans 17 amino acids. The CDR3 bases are TGTGCCAGCAGCTTAACCGGGACTAGCCAGTATAAAGAGACCCAGTACTTC. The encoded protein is CASSLTGTSQYKETQYF.

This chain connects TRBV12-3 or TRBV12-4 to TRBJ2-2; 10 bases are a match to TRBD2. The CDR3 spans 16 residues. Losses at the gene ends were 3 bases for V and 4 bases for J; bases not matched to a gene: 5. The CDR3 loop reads CASSFTSGVGTGELFF. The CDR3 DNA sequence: TGTGCCAGCAGTTTTACTAGCGGGGTGGGCACCGGGGAGCTGTTTTTT.

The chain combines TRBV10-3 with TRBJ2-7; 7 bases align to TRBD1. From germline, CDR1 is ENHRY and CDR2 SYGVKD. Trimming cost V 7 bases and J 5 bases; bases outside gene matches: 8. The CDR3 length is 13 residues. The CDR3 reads CAINADRANEQYF. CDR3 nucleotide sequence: TGTGCCATCAACGCCGACAGGGCCAACGAGCAGTACTTC.

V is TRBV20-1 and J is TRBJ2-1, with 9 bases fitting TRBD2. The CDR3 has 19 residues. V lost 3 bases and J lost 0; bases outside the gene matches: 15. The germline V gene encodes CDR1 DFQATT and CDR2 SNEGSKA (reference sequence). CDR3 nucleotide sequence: TGCAGTGCTAGGGGTCTTAGCGGGAGACGATCGAACTCCTACAATGAGCAGTTCTTC. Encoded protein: CSARGLSGRRSNSYNEQFF.

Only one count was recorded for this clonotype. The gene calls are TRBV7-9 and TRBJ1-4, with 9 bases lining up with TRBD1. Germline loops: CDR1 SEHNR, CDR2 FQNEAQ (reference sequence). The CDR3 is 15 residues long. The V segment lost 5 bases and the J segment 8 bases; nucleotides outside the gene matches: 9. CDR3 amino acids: CASSPRTGEGEKLFF. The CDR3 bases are TGTGCCAGCAGCCCGCGGACAGGGGAAGGGGAAAAACTGTTTTTT. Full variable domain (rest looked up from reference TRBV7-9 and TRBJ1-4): DTGVSQNPRHKITKRGQNVTFRCDPISEHNRLYWYRQTLGQGPEFLTYFQNEAQLEKSRLLSDRFSAERPKGSFSTLEIQRTEQGDSAMYLCASSPRTGEGEKLFFGSGTQLSVL.

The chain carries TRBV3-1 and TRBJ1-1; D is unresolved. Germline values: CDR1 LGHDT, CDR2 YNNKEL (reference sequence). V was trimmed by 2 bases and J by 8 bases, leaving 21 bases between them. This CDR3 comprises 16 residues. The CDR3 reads CASSQYSTSLGSEAFF. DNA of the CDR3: TGTGCCAGCAGCCAATATTCCACCTCCCTCGGATCAGAAGCTTTCTTT.